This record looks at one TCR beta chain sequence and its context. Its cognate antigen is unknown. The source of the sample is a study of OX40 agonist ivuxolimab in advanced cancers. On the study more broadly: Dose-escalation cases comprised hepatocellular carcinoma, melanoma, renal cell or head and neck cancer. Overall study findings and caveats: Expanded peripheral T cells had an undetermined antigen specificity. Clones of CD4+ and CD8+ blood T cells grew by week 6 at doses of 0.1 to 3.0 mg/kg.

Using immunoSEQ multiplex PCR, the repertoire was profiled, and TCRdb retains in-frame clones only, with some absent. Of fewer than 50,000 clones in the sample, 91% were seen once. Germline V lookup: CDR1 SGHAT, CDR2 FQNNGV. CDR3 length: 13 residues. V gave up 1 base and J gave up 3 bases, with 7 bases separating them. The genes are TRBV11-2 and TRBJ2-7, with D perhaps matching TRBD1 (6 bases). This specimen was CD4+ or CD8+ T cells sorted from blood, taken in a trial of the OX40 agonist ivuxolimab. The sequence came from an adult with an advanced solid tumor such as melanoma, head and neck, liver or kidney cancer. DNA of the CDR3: TGTGCCAGCAGCTTAGGACAGGACTACGAGCAGTACTTC. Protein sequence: CASSLGQDYEQYF.